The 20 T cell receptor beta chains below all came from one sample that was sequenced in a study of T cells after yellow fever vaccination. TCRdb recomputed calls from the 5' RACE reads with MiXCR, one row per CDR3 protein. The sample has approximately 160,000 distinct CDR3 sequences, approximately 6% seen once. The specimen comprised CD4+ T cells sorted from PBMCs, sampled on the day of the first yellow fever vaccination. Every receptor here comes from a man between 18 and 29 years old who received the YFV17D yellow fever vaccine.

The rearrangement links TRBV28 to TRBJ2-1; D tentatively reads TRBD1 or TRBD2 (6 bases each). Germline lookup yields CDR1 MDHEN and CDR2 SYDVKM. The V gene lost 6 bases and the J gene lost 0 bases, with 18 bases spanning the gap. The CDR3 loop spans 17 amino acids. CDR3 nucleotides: TGTGCCAGCAGCGAAAGTCGGGGGCGAAGCTCCTACAATGAGCAGTTCTTC. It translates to CASSESRGRSSYNEQFF.

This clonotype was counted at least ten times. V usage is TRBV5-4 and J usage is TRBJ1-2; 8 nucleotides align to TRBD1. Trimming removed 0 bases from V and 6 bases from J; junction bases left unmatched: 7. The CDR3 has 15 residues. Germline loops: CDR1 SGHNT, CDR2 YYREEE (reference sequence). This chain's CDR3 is CASSLESRGRNGYTF. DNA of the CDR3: TGTGCCAGCAGCTTGGAATCCAGGGGGCGAAATGGCTACACCTTC.

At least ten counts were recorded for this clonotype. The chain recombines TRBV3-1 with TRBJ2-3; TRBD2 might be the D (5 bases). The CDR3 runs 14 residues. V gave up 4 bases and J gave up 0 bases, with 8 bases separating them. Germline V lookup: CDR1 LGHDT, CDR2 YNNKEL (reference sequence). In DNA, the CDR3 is TGTGCCAGCAGCCCGCGGGCTAGCACAGATACGCAGTATTTT. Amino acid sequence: CASSPRASTDTQYF.

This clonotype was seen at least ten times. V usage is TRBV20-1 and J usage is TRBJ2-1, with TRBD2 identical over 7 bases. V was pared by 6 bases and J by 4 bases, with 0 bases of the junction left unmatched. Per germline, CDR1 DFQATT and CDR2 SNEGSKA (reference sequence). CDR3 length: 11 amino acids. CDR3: CSARGYNEQFF. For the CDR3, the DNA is TGCAGTGCGCGGGGGTACAATGAGCAGTTCTTC.

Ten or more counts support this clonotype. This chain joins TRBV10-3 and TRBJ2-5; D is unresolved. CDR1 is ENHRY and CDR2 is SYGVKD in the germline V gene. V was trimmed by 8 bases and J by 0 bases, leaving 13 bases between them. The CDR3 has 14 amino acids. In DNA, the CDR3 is TGTGCCATCTCGACACCGGCGTACCAAGAGACCCAGTACTTC. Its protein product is CAISTPAYQETQYF.

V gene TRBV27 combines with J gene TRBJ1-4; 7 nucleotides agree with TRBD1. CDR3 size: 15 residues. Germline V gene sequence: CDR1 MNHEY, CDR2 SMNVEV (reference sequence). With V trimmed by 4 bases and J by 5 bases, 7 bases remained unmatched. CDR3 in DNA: TGTGCCAGCAGTTCGGACAGGACCGGCAATGAAAAACTGTTTTTT. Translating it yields CASSSDRTGNEKLFF.

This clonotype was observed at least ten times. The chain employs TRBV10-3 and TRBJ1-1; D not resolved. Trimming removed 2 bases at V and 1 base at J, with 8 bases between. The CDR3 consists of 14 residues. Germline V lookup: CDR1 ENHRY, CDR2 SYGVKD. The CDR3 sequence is CAISETSGNTEAFF. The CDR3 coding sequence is TGTGCCATCAGTGAGACCTCGGGGAACACTGAAGCTTTCTTT.

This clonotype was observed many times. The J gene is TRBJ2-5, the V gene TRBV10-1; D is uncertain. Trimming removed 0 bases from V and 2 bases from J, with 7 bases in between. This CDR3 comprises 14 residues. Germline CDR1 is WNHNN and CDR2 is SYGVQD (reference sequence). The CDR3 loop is CASSESANQETQYF. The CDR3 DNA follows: TGCGCCAGCAGTGAGTCTGCTAATCAAGAGACCCAGTACTTC.

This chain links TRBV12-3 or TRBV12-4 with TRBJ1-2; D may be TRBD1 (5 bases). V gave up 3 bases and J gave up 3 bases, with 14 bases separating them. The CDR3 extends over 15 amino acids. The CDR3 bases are TGTGCCAGCAGTTTTAGGTACCCGGGGGACTATGGCTACACCTTC. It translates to CASSFRYPGDYGYTF.

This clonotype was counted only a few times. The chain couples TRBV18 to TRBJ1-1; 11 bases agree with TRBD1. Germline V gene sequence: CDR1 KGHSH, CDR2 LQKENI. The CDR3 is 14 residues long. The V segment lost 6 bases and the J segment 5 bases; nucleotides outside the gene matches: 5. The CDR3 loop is CASSAWDRGTEAFF. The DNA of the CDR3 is TGTGCCAGCTCGGCATGGGACAGGGGGACTGAAGCTTTCTTT. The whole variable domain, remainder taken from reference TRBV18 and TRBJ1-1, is NAGVMQNPRHLVRRRGQEARLRCSPMKGHSHVYWYRQLPEEGLKFMVYLQKENIIDESGMPKERFSAEFPKEGPSILRIQQVVRGDSAAYFCASSAWDRGTEAFFGQGTRLTVV.

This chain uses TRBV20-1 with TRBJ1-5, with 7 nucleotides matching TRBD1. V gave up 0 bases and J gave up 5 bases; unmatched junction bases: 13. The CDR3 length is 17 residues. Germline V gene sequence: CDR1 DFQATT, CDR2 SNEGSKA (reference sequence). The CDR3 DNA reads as TGCAGTGCTAGAGATCCCCTCAACAGGGGCGGTCATCAGCCCCAGCATTTT. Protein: CSARDPLNRGGHQPQHF.

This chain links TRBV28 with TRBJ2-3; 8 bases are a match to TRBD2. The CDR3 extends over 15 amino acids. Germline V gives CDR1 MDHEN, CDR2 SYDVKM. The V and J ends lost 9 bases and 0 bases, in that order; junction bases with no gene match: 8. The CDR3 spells CASGTGGASTDTQYF. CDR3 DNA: TGTGCCAGTGGGACCGGGGGGGCTAGCACAGATACGCAGTATTTT.

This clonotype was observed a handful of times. Here the CDR3 DNA reads TGTGCCAGCAGTTCCCGGACAGGGGAGAATGAGCAGTTCTTC. This translates into CASSSRTGENEQFF. The genes are TRBV27 and TRBJ2-1; TRBD1 matches 9 bases. The germline CDR1 and CDR2 sequences are MNHEY and SMNVEV (reference sequence). The CDR3 runs to 14 residues. The V and J ends lost 4 bases and 7 bases, in that order; junction bases with no gene match: 5.

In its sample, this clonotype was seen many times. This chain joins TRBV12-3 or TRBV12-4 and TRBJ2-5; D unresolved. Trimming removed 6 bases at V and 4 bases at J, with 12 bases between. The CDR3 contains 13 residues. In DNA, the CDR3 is TGTGCCAGCAGCCAGTCCTTAGGAGAGACCCAGTACTTC. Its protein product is CASSQSLGETQYF.

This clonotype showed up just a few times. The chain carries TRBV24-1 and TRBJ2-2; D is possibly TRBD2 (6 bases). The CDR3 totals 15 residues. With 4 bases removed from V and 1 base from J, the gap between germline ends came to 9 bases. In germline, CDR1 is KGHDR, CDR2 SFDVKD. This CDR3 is CATSEAGRNTGELFF. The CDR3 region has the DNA TGTGCCACCAGTGAGGCGGGACGGAACACCGGGGAGCTGTTTTTT.

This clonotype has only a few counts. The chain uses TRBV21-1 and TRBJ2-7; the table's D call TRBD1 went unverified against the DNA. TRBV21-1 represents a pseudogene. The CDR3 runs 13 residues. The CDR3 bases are TGTGCCAGCAGCATAAGACAGGCCTACGAGCAGTACGTC. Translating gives CASSIRQAYEQYV.

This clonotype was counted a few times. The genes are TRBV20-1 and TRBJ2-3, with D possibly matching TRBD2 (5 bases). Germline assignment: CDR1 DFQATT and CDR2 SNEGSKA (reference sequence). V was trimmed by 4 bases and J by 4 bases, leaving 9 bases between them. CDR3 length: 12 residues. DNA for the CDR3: TGCAGTGCTATTACGAGGGCAGATACGCAGTATTTT. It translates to CSAITRADTQYF.

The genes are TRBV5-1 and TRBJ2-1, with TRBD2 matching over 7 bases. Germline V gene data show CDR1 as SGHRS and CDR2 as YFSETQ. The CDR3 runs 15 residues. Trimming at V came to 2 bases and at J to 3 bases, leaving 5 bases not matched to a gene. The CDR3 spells CASSFSAGVYNEQFF. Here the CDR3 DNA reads TGCGCCAGCAGCTTTTCGGCGGGGGTCTACAATGAGCAGTTCTTC.

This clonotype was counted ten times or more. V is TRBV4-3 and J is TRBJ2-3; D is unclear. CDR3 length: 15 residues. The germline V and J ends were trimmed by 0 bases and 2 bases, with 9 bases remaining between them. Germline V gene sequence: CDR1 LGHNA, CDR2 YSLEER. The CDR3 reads CASSQDREATDTQYF. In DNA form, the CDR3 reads TGCGCCAGCAGCCAAGATCGAGAAGCCACAGATACGCAGTATTTT.

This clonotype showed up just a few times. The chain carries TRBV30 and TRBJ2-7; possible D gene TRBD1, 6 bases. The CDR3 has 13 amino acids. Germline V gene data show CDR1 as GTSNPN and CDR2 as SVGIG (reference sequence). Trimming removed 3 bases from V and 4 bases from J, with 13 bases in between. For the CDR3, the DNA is TGTGCCTGGAGGTATGAGGGGGTGTACGAGCAGTACTTC. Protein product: CAWRYEGVYEQYF. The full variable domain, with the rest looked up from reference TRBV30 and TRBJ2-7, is SQTIHQWPATLVQPVGSPLSLECTVEGTSNPNLYWYRQAAGRGLQLLFYSVGIGQISSEVPQNLSASRPQDRQFILSSKKLLLSDSGFYLCAWRYEGVYEQYFGPGTRLTVT.